This is a list of T cell receptor beta chains from one sample in a study of patients and donors after allogeneic stem cell transplantation. TCRdb reanalysed the RT-PCR reads using MiXCR and keeps one entry per CDR3 protein. The table records roughly 940,000 distinct CDR3 sequences, 18% of them present only once. Source material: blood, either unsorted or a sorted T cell fraction (not recorded which). The receptor source for this set is a human donor who was either an allogeneic HSCT recipient or a stem cell or donor lymphocyte infusion donor (not recorded which). It is not recorded whose cells these are; they may come from a transplant donor. CDR3s include the opening cysteine and the closing phenylalanine or tryptophan. Each record gives: V gene, J gene, D gene, clone size, CDR3 DNA, CDR3 protein. D genes are given only for firm matches. Expanded clones get a size class; other rows say once, few or many, or leave the size out.

v_call: TRBV14
j_call: TRBJ2-1
d_call: TRBD2
clone_size: .
cdr3_nt: TGTGCCAGCAGCCATCGGACTAGCGGGAGGGCCGGGCAGTTCTTC
cdr3_aa: CASSHRTSGRAGQFF

v_call: TRBV20-1
j_call: TRBJ2-3
d_call: .
clone_size: few
cdr3_nt: TGCAGTGCTTACAAGGTGGGCACAGATACGCAGTATTTT
cdr3_aa: CSAYKVGTDTQYF

v_call: TRBV7-2
j_call: TRBJ1-1
d_call: .
clone_size: .
cdr3_nt: TGTGCCAGCAGCTTAGAGACGGGCGGAGTAACTGAAGCTTTCTTT
cdr3_aa: CASSLETGGVTEAFF

v_call: TRBV9
j_call: TRBJ2-5
d_call: .
clone_size: few
cdr3_nt: TGTGCCAGCAGCGTGGACACCACGTACCAAGAGACCCAGTACTTC
cdr3_aa: CASSVDTTYQETQYF

v_call: TRBV5-6
j_call: TRBJ2-2
d_call: TRBD2
clone_size: .
cdr3_nt: TGTGCCAGCAGCTTGGGACCGGGAGGAGCCGGGGAGCTGTTTTTT
cdr3_aa: CASSLGPGGAGELFF

v_call: TRBV12-3/TRBV12-4
j_call: TRBJ2-5
d_call: .
clone_size: many
cdr3_nt: TGTGCCAGCAGTCTCGTTTTGGGGACCCAGTACTTC
cdr3_aa: CASSLVLGTQYF

v_call: TRBV6-2/TRBV6-3
j_call: TRBJ2-1
d_call: TRBD2
clone_size: .
cdr3_nt: TGTGCCAGCAGCCGCCGGGGGGGCGATAATGAGCAGTTCTTC
cdr3_aa: CASSRRGGDNEQFF

v_call: TRBV3-1
j_call: TRBJ2-1
d_call: TRBD2
clone_size: few
cdr3_nt: TGTGCCAGCAGCATTGTAACCGGGACTAGCGGTTACAATGAGCAGTTCTTC
cdr3_aa: CASSIVTGTSGYNEQFF

v_call: TRBV12-3/TRBV12-4
j_call: TRBJ2-3
d_call: .
clone_size: .
cdr3_nt: TGTGCCAGCAGTTTCATAGGACCCACAGATACGCAGTATTTT
cdr3_aa: CASSFIGPTDTQYF

v_call: TRBV12-3/TRBV12-4
j_call: TRBJ1-1
d_call: TRBD1
clone_size: few
cdr3_nt: TGTGCCAGCAGCCCCGCGACAGGGTTTCGAACTGAAGCTTTCTTT
cdr3_aa: CASSPATGFRTEAFF

v_call: TRBV4-3
j_call: TRBJ2-1
d_call: .
clone_size: .
cdr3_nt: TGCGCCAGCAGCCAAGACAGGGGTCACTACAATGAGCAGTTCTTC
cdr3_aa: CASSQDRGHYNEQFF

v_call: TRBV6-1
j_call: TRBJ1-2
d_call: TRBD1
clone_size: few
cdr3_nt: TGTGCCAGCAGTGTCGGGACAGGGAAGCGTGGCTACACCTTC
cdr3_aa: CASSVGTGKRGYTF

v_call: TRBV27
j_call: TRBJ1-2
d_call: .
clone_size: few
cdr3_nt: TGTGCCAGCAGTTTGGGTGGGGCGTCTGGCTACACCTTC
cdr3_aa: CASSLGGASGYTF

v_call: TRBV9
j_call: TRBJ2-1
d_call: .
clone_size: .
cdr3_nt: TGTGCCAGCAGCGTAGGGCCGGGGATTGAGCAGTTCTTC
cdr3_aa: CASSVGPGIEQFF

v_call: TRBV5-1
j_call: TRBJ2-2
d_call: .
clone_size: .
cdr3_nt: TGCGCCAGCAGCGCCCCCGGGACTTACACCGGGGAGCTGTTTTTT
cdr3_aa: CASSAPGTYTGELFF

v_call: TRBV6-1
j_call: TRBJ1-1
d_call: .
clone_size: once
cdr3_nt: TGTGCCAGCAAAAGGTTCTCAAGTCGAGGCGACATGAACACTGAAGCTTTCTTT
cdr3_aa: CASKRFSSRGDMNTEAFF

v_call: TRBV3-1
j_call: TRBJ2-1
d_call: .
clone_size: .
cdr3_nt: TGTGCCAGCAGCCAAGCGAAAGTGGGAGGTTATGAGCAGTTCTTC
cdr3_aa: CASSQAKVGGYEQFF

v_call: TRBV4-2
j_call: TRBJ1-4
d_call: .
clone_size: few
cdr3_nt: TGTGCCAGCAGCCAAGGATTTAGTCTGTTTTTT
cdr3_aa: CASSQGFSLFF

v_call: TRBV7-2
j_call: TRBJ2-2
d_call: .
clone_size: .
cdr3_nt: TGTGCCAGCAGCTTATATCTCGCTCCCCAAAAGGGGGAGCTGTTTTTT
cdr3_aa: CASSLYLAPQKGELFF

v_call: TRBV19
j_call: TRBJ2-3
d_call: .
clone_size: .
cdr3_nt: TGTGCCAGTAGTATGGTCCCCTTTGATACGCAGTATTTT
cdr3_aa: CASSMVPFDTQYF

v_call: TRBV24-1
j_call: TRBJ2-7
d_call: TRBD2
clone_size: .
cdr3_nt: TGTGCCACCAGTGATGCGGGAGCCTCCTACGAGCAGTACTTC
cdr3_aa: CATSDAGASYEQYF

v_call: TRBV12-3/TRBV12-4
j_call: TRBJ2-3
d_call: .
clone_size: few
cdr3_nt: TGTGCCAGCAGTTCCGGACTCCGATCCCTTCGTATCACAGATACGCAGTATTTT
cdr3_aa: CASSSGLRSLRITDTQYF

v_call: TRBV20-1
j_call: TRBJ1-1
d_call: .
clone_size: .
cdr3_nt: TGCAGTGTTCTAGACAGTAGGGTTTACACTGAAGCTTTCTTT
cdr3_aa: CSVLDSRVYTEAFF

v_call: TRBV14
j_call: TRBJ1-1
d_call: .
clone_size: .
cdr3_nt: TGTGCCAGCAGCCAATTTCGACAGAGAACTGAAGCTTTCTTT
cdr3_aa: CASSQFRQRTEAFF

v_call: TRBV27
j_call: TRBJ1-2
d_call: .
clone_size: .
cdr3_nt: TGTGCCAGCGGGGGGCGTAAGGAGCTTTCTGGCTACACCTTC
cdr3_aa: CASGGRKELSGYTF

v_call: TRBV29-1
j_call: TRBJ1-3
d_call: .
clone_size: few
cdr3_nt: TGCAGCGTGGCCGGGACACTCTCTGGAAACACCATATATTTT
cdr3_aa: CSVAGTLSGNTIYF

v_call: TRBV7-9
j_call: TRBJ1-1
d_call: TRBD1
clone_size: few
cdr3_nt: TGTGCCAGCAGCCCCGAAGGACAGGGTGGGACTGAAGCTTTCTTT
cdr3_aa: CASSPEGQGGTEAFF

v_call: TRBV21-1
j_call: TRBJ1-5
d_call: .
clone_size: .
cdr3_nt: TGTGCCAGCAGCGAAGAGGACAGCAATCAGCCCCAGCATTTT
cdr3_aa: CASSEEDSNQPQHF

v_call: TRBV20-1
j_call: TRBJ2-5
d_call: .
clone_size: .
cdr3_nt: TGCAGTGCTAGAATATCTCAGGCCCAAGAGACCCAGTACTTC
cdr3_aa: CSARISQAQETQYF

v_call: TRBV3-1
j_call: TRBJ2-2
d_call: .
clone_size: once
cdr3_nt: TGTGCCAGCAGCCCTCACAGGGTCGGCGGGGAGCTGTTTTTT
cdr3_aa: CASSPHRVGGELFF

v_call: TRBV3-1
j_call: TRBJ2-2
d_call: TRBD2
clone_size: once
cdr3_nt: TGTGCCAGCAGCCAAGTCCCTGGACTAGCGGGGGCCACGAACACCGGGGAGCTGTTTTTT
cdr3_aa: CASSQVPGLAGATNTGELFF

v_call: TRBV6-2/TRBV6-3
j_call: TRBJ2-1
d_call: TRBD2
clone_size: .
cdr3_nt: TGTGTCAGCTCGGCTAGCGGGTATGAGCAGTTCTTC
cdr3_aa: CVSSASGYEQFF

v_call: TRBV12-3/TRBV12-4
j_call: TRBJ2-3
d_call: .
clone_size: few
cdr3_nt: TGTGCCAGCGCGAAGGACCGCACAGATACGCAGTATTTT
cdr3_aa: CASAKDRTDTQYF

v_call: TRBV10-3
j_call: TRBJ2-5
d_call: .
clone_size: .
cdr3_nt: TGTGCCATCATGGCGGGGGCCCAAGAGACCCAGTACTTC
cdr3_aa: CAIMAGAQETQYF

v_call: TRBV2
j_call: TRBJ2-2
d_call: TRBD1
clone_size: few
cdr3_nt: TGTGCCAGCAGTGAAATGGGCAGGGGGCTTGGGAACACCGGGGAGCTGTTTTTT
cdr3_aa: CASSEMGRGLGNTGELFF

v_call: TRBV5-1
j_call: TRBJ2-1
d_call: .
clone_size: .
cdr3_nt: TGCGCCAGCAGCTTGGACCTAGGAAGGAACAATGAGCAGTTCTTC
cdr3_aa: CASSLDLGRNNEQFF

v_call: TRBV20-1
j_call: TRBJ2-7
d_call: .
clone_size: few
cdr3_nt: TGCAGTGCTGGTGTCACCTACGAGCAGTACTTC
cdr3_aa: CSAGVTYEQYF

v_call: TRBV5-6
j_call: TRBJ1-6
d_call: .
clone_size: few
cdr3_nt: TGTGCCAGCAGCCGGACTGAATATAATTCACCCCTCCACTTT
cdr3_aa: CASSRTEYNSPLHF

v_call: TRBV6-4
j_call: TRBJ2-1
d_call: .
clone_size: .
cdr3_nt: TGTGCCAGCAGTGCGTCCACTAGTATCTCCTACAATGAGCAGTTCTTC
cdr3_aa: CASSASTSISYNEQFF

v_call: TRBV29-1
j_call: TRBJ2-7
d_call: TRBD1
clone_size: many
cdr3_nt: TGCAGCGTTGAAAGGACAGGGGGTTTCTCCTACGAGCAGTACTTC
cdr3_aa: CSVERTGGFSYEQYF

v_call: TRBV4-2
j_call: TRBJ1-6
d_call: .
clone_size: .
cdr3_nt: TGTGCCAGCAGCCAAGATCTCCCCCCGGACTTCGGGATTAGGTGGACCAATTCACCCCTCCACTTT
cdr3_aa: CASSQDLPPDFGIRWTNSPLHF

v_call: TRBV5-1
j_call: TRBJ2-7
d_call: TRBD1
clone_size: many
cdr3_nt: TGCGCCAGCAGCTTGGCGACAGGGGCATCCTACGAGCAGTACTTC
cdr3_aa: CASSLATGASYEQYF

v_call: TRBV4-3
j_call: TRBJ2-5
d_call: TRBD2
clone_size: few
cdr3_nt: TGCGCCAGCAGCCAGAACACACTAGCGGCGGGAGAGACCCAGTACTTC
cdr3_aa: CASSQNTLAAGETQYF